The 9 T cell receptor beta chains given below trace back to one sample, sequenced in a study of blood T cell repertoires in COVID-19. TCRdb's table, derived via immunoSEQ multiplex PCR, lists solely in-frame clones and lacks some. The table has about 120,000 clones, 88% seen once. Sample: peripheral blood. These receptors were obtained from a man aged 50-60 years with acute or convalescent COVID-19.

This chain links TRBV9 with TRBJ2-2; possibly TRBD2 for D (5 bases). Trimming stripped 4 bases from V and 7 bases from J, with 17 bases between. CDR3 length equals 15 residues. Germline lookup yields CDR1 SGDLS and CDR2 YYNGEE. CDR3 region: CASSPPRTWNGELFF. The CDR3 DNA reads TGTGCCAGCAGCCCTCCCAGGACTTGGAACGGGGAGCTGTTTTTT.

The chain links TRBV13 to TRBJ2-3, with a possible D match to TRBD1 (6 bases). This CDR3 contains 17 residues. Trimming removed 4 bases from V and 0 bases from J, with 17 bases in between. Germline assignment: CDR1 PRHDT and CDR2 FYEKMQ (reference sequence). The CDR3, as DNA: TGTGCCAGCAGCTCCCTCTGGCGACAGGCGAGCACAGATACGCAGTATTTT. The encoded protein is CASSSLWRQASTDTQYF.

Only one count was recorded for this clone. The chain is built from TRBV18 and TRBJ1-5; D unclear. CDR3 length equals 16 residues. Germline V gene sequence: CDR1 KGHSH, CDR2 LQKENI. Deletions cut 3 bases from V and 4 bases from J, with 16 bases between. The CDR3 sequence is CASSPARRAENQPQHF. CDR3 DNA sequence: TGTGCCAGCTCACCTGCTCGGAGGGCAGAGAATCAGCCCCAGCATTTT.

On this clone: Different DNA sequences within this sample yield the same CDR3. This chain joins TRBV9 and TRBJ1-1, with D maybe TRBD1 (5 bases). CDR1 and CDR2 from the germline V gene are SGDLS and YYNGEE. Trimming left V 4 bases short and J 3 bases short, with 10 bases between. The CDR3 extends over 13 amino acids. CDR3 sequence: CASSQGGDTEAFF. In DNA, the CDR3 is TGTGCCAGCAGCCAGGGTGGCGACACTGAAGCTTTCTTT.

The chain couples TRBV5-8 to TRBJ1-5; 11 bases are a match to TRBD1. V gave up 4 bases and J gave up 4 bases; unmatched junction bases: 4. Germline CDR1 reads SGHTS; CDR2 reads YDEGEE. The CDR3 is 15 amino acids. CDR3 in amino acids: CASSIGTGGNQPQHF. The CDR3 DNA reads as TGTGCCAGCAGCATCGGGACAGGGGGGAATCAGCCCCAGCATTTT.

The chain has TRBV4-1 and TRBJ2-7, with 7 bases that match TRBD1. Germline CDR1 is MGHRA and CDR2 is YSYEKL. The CDR3 loop spans 13 amino acids. V was pared by 3 bases and J by 6 bases, with 5 bases of the junction left unmatched. The CDR3 spells CASSQTGTVEQYF. CDR3 DNA: TGCGCCAGCAGCCAGACGGGGACAGTCGAGCAGTACTTC.

The V and J genes are TRBV9 and TRBJ1-2; D is perhaps TRBD1 (6 bases). V lost 4 bases to trimming and J lost 6 bases, with 13 bases between them. Germline loops: CDR1 SGDLS, CDR2 YYNGEE. This CDR3 region has 13 residues. This chain's CDR3 is CASSLTGSNGYTF. In DNA, the CDR3 is TGTGCCAGCAGCCTTACAGGGTCCAATGGCTACACCTTC.

The chain combines TRBV9 with TRBJ2-5; the match to TRBD2 covers 10 bases. From germline, CDR1 is SGDLS and CDR2 YYNGEE. Trimming cost V 2 bases and J 5 bases; bases outside gene matches: 3. The length of the CDR3 is 14 residues. CDR3 region: CASSVLAGVETQYF. CDR3 DNA sequence: TGTGCCAGCAGCGTCCTAGCGGGGGTGGAGACCCAGTACTTC.

V gene TRBV11-1 combines with J gene TRBJ1-2; TRBD1 matches at 9 bases. CDR1 is SGHAT and CDR2 is FQDESV in the germline V gene (reference sequence). The CDR3 has 12 amino acids. V was clipped by 5 bases and J by 6 bases; unmatched bases: 1. The DNA for the CDR3 is TGTGCCAGCAGCAGGACAGGGGATGGCTACACCTTC. This codes for CASSRTGDGYTF. Complete variable domain (other parts from reference TRBV11-1 and TRBJ1-2): EAEVAQSPRYKITEKSQAVAFWCDPISGHATLYWYRQILGQGPELLVQFQDESVVDDSQLPKDRFSAERLKGVDSTLKIQPAELGDSAMYLCASSRTGDGYTFGSGTRLTVV.